A single sample is the source of the 15 T cell receptor beta chains below, sequenced in a study of blood T cells in healthy people across ages. It was with a sample-barcoded 5' primer and a J-beta primer mix that a second PCR of roughly 7 to 12 cycles was run. One entry per CDR3 protein results from TCRdb running MiXCR on the 5' RACE reads. The sample consists of about 780,000 distinct CDR3 sequences, about half of them appearing once. The specimen was blood. The receptors stem from an elderly man in good health.

The chain couples TRBV12-3 or TRBV12-4 to TRBJ1-1; perhaps TRBD1 as D (5 bases). V lost 8 bases, J lost 3 bases, and 10 bases lay in between. The CDR3 is made up of 12 amino acids. The CDR3, as DNA: TGTGCCAGCGCTCCAGGGTACACTGAAGCTTTCTTT. Encoded protein: CASAPGYTEAFF.

The V gene is TRBV10-3, the J gene TRBJ1-2; D possibly corresponds to TRBD1 (6 bases). The V end lost 5 bases, the J end lost 6 bases, and 13 bases lay between the germline ends. CDR3 length: 13 amino acids. Germline assignment: CDR1 ENHRY and CDR2 SYGVKD. The CDR3: CAISRGAIDGYTF. In DNA form, the CDR3 reads TGTGCCATCAGTAGGGGGGCTATAGATGGCTACACCTTC.

This clonotype has just a few counts. The chain joins TRBV10-3 to TRBJ2-7; weak D call: TRBD1 (5 bases). CDR1 ENHRY and CDR2 SYGVKD come from the germline V gene. The CDR3 covers 15 residues. Trimming removed 6 bases from V and 0 bases from J, with 15 bases in between. The CDR3 nucleotides are TGTGCCATCAGGGGAAACAGGAGACACTCCTACGAGCAGTACTTC. Translation: CAIRGNRRHSYEQYF.

The sample holds a few counts of this clonotype. This chain joins TRBV5-5 and TRBJ1-2, with D uncertain. Germline loops: CDR1 SGHKS, CDR2 YYEKEE (reference sequence). The CDR3 has 13 amino acids. V lost 4 bases to trimming and J lost 3 bases, with 10 bases between them. The CDR3 loop reads CASSTDGHYGYTF. The CDR3 nucleotides are TGTGCCAGCAGCACGGATGGGCACTATGGCTACACCTTC.

This chain joins TRBV20-1 and TRBJ2-3, with D tentatively TRBD1 (6 bases). Germline CDR1 and CDR2: DFQATT and SNEGSKA (reference sequence). Trimming shortened V by 6 bases and J by 2 bases, and 15 bases separated the two germline ends. The CDR3 has 14 amino acids. This chain's CDR3 is CSAKTGFNTDTQYF. The CDR3 nucleotides are TGCAGTGCAAAAACAGGGTTTAACACAGATACGCAGTATTTT.

This clonotype occurred a few times. The genes are TRBV4-3 and TRBJ2-3; D remains unclear. Between the trimmed V and J ends, which lost 1 base and 2 bases, there was a span of 4 bases. In germline, CDR1 is LGHNA, CDR2 YSLEER. The CDR3 covers 13 residues. The CDR3 DNA reads as TGCGCCAGCAGCCAAGGAATCACAGATACGCAGTATTTT. It codes for CASSQGITDTQYF.

This clonotype was picked up a small number of times. CDR3 sequence reads: CASSLLWGRGNEQFF. DNA for the CDR3: TGCGCCAGCAGCTTGCTCTGGGGACGAGGCAATGAGCAGTTCTTC. The chain has TRBV5-1 and TRBJ2-1; D possibly matches TRBD1 or TRBD2 (5 bases each). The CDR3 has 15 amino acids. Per the germline V gene, CDR1 is SGHRS and CDR2 is YFSETQ. V was clipped by 1 base and J by 6 bases, with 14 bases between them.

This chain links TRBV7-2 with TRBJ2-7; perhaps TRBD1 as D (6 bases). The CDR3 consists of 15 residues. Deletions cut 2 bases from V and 2 bases from J, with 13 bases between. Germline assignment: CDR1 SGHTA and CDR2 FQGNSA. This chain's CDR3 is CASSLSPGHAYEQYF. The CDR3 bases are TGTGCCAGCAGCTTAAGCCCGGGACACGCCTACGAGCAGTACTTC.

The gene calls are TRBV6-1 and TRBJ2-4; 8 positions match TRBD1. Germline CDR1 and CDR2: MNHNS and SASEGT. The CDR3 is made up of 13 amino acids. With 1 base clipped from V and 7 bases from J, the junction kept 0 bases outside the gene matches. The CDR3 region is CASSEDRGNIQYF. DNA for the CDR3: TGTGCCAGCAGTGAAGACAGGGGGAACATTCAGTACTTC.

Comment on this clonotype: With a much larger clone just one base away, this may be a read error. The CDR3 here is CASTPGGHGTGTQYF. The CDR3 nucleotides read TGTGCCAGCACCCCGGGAGGCCATGGCACAGGTACGCAGTATTTT. V gene TRBV12-3 or TRBV12-4 combines with J gene TRBJ2-3, with 7 bases matching TRBD2. The CDR3 is made up of 15 amino acids.

The V and J genes are TRBV20-1 and TRBJ2-7; 11 nucleotides agree with TRBD2. The germline V gene encodes CDR1 DFQATT and CDR2 SNEGSKA (reference sequence). Trimming removed 6 bases from V and 1 base from J; junction bases left unmatched: 8. The CDR3 is made up of 15 amino acids. CDR3 protein: CSATKLAGVSYEQYF. DNA for the CDR3: TGCAGTGCAACCAAACTAGCGGGGGTTTCCTACGAGCAGTACTTC.

The J gene is TRBJ2-5, the V gene TRBV7-3; D might be TRBD2 (6 bases). The germline V gene has CDR1 SGHTA and CDR2 FQGTGA. V was trimmed by 5 bases and J by 3 bases, leaving 10 bases between them. CDR3 length: 13 residues. The CDR3, as DNA: TGTGCCAGCAGCCTAGCGTTCAAAGAGACCCAGTACTTC. Translation: CASSLAFKETQYF.

This clonotype was seen ten or more times. V is TRBV5-5 and J is TRBJ1-5; D unresolved. Germline V lookup: CDR1 SGHKS, CDR2 YYEKEE (reference sequence). The CDR3 covers 13 residues. V was shortened by 0 bases and J by 5 bases, with 6 bases between the two germline ends. The CDR3: CASSLEGHQPQHF. CDR3 bases: TGTGCCAGCAGCTTGGAAGGGCATCAGCCCCAGCATTTT.

With regard to this clonotype: Sequence at one end of the junction differs from germline and may be a read error. The rearrangement links TRBV25-1 to TRBJ2-4; D is possibly TRBD1 (6 bases). The J call may not be correct, given that the DNA end is closer to TRBJ2-7. The CDR3 spans 14 residues. The germline V gene has CDR1 MGHDK and CDR2 SYGVNS. For the CDR3, the DNA is TGTGTCAGCAGTGAACCAGGACAGCTCTACGAGCAGTACTTC. Residues: CVSSEPGQLYEQYF.

Of note for this clonotype: A junction end diverges from the germline sequence, so it may reflect a read error. The CDR3 loop reads CASSQGMASEELFF. CDR3 bases: TGTGCCAGCAGTCAGGGGATGGCATCTGAAGAACTGTTTTTT. V gene TRBV12-3 or TRBV12-4 combines with J gene TRBJ1-4; a possible D gene is TRBD1 (6 bases). CDR3 length: 14 amino acids.